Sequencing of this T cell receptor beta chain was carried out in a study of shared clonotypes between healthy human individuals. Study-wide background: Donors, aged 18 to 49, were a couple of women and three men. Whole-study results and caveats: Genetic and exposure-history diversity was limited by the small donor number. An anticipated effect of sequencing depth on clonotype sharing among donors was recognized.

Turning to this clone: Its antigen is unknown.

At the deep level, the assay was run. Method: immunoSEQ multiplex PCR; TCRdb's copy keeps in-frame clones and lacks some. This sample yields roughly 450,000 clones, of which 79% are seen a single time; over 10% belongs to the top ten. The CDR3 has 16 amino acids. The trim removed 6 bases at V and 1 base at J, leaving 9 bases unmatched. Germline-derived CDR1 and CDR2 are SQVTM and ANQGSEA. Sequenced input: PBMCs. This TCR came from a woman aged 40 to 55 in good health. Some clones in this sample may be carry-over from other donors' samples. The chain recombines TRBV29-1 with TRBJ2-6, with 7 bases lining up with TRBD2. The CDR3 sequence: CSVTRDYESGANVLTF. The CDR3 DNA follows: TGCAGCGTAACCCGGGACTACGAGTCTGGGGCCAACGTCCTGACTTTC.